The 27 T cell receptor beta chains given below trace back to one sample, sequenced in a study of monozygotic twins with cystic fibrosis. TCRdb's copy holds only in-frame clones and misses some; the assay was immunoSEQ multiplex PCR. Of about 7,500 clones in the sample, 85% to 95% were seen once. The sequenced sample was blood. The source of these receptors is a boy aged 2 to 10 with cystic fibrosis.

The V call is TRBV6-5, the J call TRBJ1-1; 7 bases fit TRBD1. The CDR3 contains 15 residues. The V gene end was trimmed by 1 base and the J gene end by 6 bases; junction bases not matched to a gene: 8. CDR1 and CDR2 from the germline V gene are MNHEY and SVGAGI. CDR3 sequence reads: CASSYYEGASSEAFF. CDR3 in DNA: TGTGCCAGCAGTTACTACGAGGGGGCGTCTTCTGAAGCTTTCTTT.

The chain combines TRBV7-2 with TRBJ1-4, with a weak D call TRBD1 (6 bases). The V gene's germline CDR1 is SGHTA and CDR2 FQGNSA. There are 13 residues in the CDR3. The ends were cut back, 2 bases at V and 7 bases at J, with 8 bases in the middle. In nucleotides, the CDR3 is TGTGCCAGCAGCTTAAACAGGGCTGAAAAACTGTTTTTT. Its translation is CASSLNRAEKLFF.

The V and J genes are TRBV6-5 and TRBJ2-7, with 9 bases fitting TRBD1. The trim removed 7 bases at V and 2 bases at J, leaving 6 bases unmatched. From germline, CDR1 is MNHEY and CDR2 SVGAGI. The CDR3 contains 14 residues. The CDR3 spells CASNPGQGPYEQYF. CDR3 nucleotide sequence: TGTGCCAGCAACCCGGGACAGGGACCCTACGAGCAGTACTTC.

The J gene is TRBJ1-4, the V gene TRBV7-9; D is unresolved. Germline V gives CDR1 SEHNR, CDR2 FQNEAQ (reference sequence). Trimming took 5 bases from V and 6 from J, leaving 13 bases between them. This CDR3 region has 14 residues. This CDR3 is CASSPPKWDEKLFF. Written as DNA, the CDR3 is TGTGCCAGCAGCCCCCCCAAGTGGGATGAAAAACTGTTTTTT.

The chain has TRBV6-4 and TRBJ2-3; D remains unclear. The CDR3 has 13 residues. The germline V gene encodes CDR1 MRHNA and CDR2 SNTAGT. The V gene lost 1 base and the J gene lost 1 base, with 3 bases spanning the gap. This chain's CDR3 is CASSDLRTDTQYF. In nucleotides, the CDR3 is TGTGCCAGCAGTGACTTACGCACAGATACGCAGTATTTT.

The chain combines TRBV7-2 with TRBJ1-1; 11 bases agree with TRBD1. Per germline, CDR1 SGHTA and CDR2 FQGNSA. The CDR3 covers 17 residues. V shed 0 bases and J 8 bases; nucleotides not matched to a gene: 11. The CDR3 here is CASSLARTGGHFPEAFF. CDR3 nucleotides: TGTGCCAGCAGCTTAGCCCGGACAGGGGGCCATTTCCCCGAAGCTTTCTTT.

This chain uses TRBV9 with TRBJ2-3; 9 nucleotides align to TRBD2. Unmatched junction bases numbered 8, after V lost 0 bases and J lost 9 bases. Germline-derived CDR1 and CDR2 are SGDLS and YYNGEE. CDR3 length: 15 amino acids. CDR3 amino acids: CASSVERGADWTQYF. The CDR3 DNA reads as TGTGCCAGCAGCGTAGAGCGGGGGGCGGATTGGACGCAGTATTTT. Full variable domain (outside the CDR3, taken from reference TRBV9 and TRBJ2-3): DSGVTQTPKHLITATGQRVTLRCSPRSGDLSVYWYQQSLDQGLQFLIQYYNGEERAKGNILERFSAQQFPDLHSELNLSSLELGDSALYFCASSVERGADWTQYFGPGTRLTVL.

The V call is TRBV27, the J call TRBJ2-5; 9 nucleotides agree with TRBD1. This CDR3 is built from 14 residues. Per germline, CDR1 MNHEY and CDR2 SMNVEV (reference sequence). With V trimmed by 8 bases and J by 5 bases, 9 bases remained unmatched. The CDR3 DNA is TGTGCCAGCCGCCTCTGGACAGGGGAGGAGACCCAGTACTTC. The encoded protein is CASRLWTGEETQYF.

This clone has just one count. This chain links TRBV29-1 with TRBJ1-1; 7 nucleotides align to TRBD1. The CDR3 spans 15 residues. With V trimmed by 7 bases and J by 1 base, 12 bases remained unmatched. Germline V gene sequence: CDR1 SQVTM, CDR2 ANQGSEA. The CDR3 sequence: CSAAQGGMGNTEAFF. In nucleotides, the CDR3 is TGCAGCGCCGCCCAGGGGGGGATGGGGAACACTGAAGCTTTCTTT.

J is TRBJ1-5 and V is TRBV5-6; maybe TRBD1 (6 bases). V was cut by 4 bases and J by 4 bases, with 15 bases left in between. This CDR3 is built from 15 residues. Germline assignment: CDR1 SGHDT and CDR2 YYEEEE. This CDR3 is CASSQWRQENQPQHF. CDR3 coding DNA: TGTGCCAGCAGCCAATGGAGACAGGAAAATCAGCCCCAGCATTTT.

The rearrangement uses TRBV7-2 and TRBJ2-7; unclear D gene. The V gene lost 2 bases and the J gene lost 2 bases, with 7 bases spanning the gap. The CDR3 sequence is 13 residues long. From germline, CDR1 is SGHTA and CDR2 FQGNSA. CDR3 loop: CASSLWATYEQYF. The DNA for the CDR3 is TGTGCCAGCAGCTTATGGGCGACCTACGAGCAGTACTTC.

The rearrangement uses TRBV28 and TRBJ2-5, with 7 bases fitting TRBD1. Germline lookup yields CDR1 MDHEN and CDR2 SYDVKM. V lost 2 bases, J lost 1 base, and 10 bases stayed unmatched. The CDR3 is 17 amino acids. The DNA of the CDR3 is TGTGCCAGCAGTTTACTAACCTTAACAGGGGTCCAAGAGACCCAGTACTTC. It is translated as CASSLLTLTGVQETQYF.

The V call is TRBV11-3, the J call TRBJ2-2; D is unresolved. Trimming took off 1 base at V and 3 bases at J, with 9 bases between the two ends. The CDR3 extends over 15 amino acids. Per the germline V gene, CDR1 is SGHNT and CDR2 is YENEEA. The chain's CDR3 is CASSLGLRDTGELFF. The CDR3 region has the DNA TGTGCCAGCAGCTTAGGGTTAAGGGACACCGGGGAGCTGTTTTTT. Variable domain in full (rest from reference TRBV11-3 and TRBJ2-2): EAGVVQSPRYKIIEKKQPVAFWCNPISGHNTLYWYLQNLGQGPELLIRYENEEAVDDSQLPKDRFSAERLKGVDSTLKIQPAELGDSAVYLCASSLGLRDTGELFFGEGSRLTVL.

DNA of the CDR3: TGTGCCAGCAGCTTAGACGCTGGCGGAAACACCATATATTTT. Translated: CASSLDAGGNTIYF. The J gene is TRBJ1-3, the V gene TRBV7-2, with D unresolved. Germline-derived CDR1 and CDR2 are SGHTA and FQGNSA. The CDR3 spans 14 residues. Trimming removed 1 base from V and 4 bases from J, with 8 bases in between.

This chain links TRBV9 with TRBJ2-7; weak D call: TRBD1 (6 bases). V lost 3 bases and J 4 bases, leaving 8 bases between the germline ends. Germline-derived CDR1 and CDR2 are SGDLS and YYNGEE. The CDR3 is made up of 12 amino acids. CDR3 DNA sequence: TGTGCCAGCAGCGCGGACAGTTACGAGCAGTACTTC. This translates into CASSADSYEQYF.

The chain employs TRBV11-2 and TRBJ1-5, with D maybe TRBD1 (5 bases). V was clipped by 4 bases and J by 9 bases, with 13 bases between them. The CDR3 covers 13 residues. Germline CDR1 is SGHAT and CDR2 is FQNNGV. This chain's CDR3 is CASSSDWGGPQHF. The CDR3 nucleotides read TGTGCCAGCAGCTCCGATTGGGGCGGGCCCCAGCATTTT.

CDR3 nucleotide sequence: TGCGCCAGCAGCCCTTCGGGAGCCAGCTCCTACAATGAGCAGTTCTTC. Translation gives CASSPSGASSYNEQFF. V and J are TRBV5-1 and TRBJ2-1; a weak D match, TRBD2 (6 bases). The germline V gene encodes CDR1 SGHRS and CDR2 YFSETQ. This CDR3 spans 16 amino acids. V lost 4 bases to trimming and J lost 0 bases, with 14 bases between them.

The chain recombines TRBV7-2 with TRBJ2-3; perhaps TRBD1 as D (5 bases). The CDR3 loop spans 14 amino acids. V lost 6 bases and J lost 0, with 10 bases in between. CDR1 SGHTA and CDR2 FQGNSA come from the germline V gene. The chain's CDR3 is CASSQGLSTDTQYF. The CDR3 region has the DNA TGTGCCAGCAGTCAGGGATTAAGCACAGATACGCAGTATTTT.

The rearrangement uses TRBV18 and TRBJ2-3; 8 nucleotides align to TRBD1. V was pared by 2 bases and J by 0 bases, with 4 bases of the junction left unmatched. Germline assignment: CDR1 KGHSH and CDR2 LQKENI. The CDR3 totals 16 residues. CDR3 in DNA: TGTGCCAGCTCACCAGGCAGGGGGCTTAGCACAGATACGCAGTATTTT. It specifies CASSPGRGLSTDTQYF.

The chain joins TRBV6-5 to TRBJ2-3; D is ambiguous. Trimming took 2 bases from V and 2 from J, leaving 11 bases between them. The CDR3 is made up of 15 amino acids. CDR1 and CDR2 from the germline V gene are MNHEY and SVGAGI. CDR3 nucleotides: TGTGCCAGCAGTTACAATAACCGCCTCACAGATACGCAGTATTTT. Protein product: CASSYNNRLTDTQYF.

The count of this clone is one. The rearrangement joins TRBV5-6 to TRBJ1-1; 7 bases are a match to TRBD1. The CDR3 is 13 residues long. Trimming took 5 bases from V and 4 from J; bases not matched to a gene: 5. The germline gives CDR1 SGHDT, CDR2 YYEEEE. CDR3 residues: CASSLQGTTEAFF. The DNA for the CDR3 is TGTGCCAGCAGTTTACAGGGGACCACTGAAGCTTTCTTT.

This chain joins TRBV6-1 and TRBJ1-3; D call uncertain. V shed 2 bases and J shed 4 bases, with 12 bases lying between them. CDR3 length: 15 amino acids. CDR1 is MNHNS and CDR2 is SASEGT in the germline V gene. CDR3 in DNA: TGTGCCAGCAGTGAATATGGAGCCGCGGGAAACACCATATATTTT. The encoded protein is CASSEYGAAGNTIYF.

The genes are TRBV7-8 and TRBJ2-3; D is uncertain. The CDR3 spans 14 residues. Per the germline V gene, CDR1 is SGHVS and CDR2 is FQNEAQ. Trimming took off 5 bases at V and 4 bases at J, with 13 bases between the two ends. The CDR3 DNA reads TGTGCCAGCAGCCAGGTTCGATACGCAGATACGCAGTATTTT. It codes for CASSQVRYADTQYF. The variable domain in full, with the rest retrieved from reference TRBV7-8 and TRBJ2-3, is GAGVSQSPRYKVAKRGQDVALRCDPISGHVSLFWYQQALGQGPEFLTYFQNEAQLDKSGLPSDRFFAERPEGSVSTLKIQRTQQEDSAVYLCASSQVRYADTQYFGPGTRLTVL.

The CDR3 spells CASGRRTYEQYF. In DNA form, the CDR3 reads TGTGCCAGCGGCAGGCGGACCTACGAGCAGTACTTC. This rearrangement joins TRBV25-1 to TRBJ2-5, with D hard to call. Matching the DNA end better, TRBJ2-7 makes the J call doubtful. Germline values: CDR1 MGHDK, CDR2 SYGVNS. The CDR3 spans 12 residues.

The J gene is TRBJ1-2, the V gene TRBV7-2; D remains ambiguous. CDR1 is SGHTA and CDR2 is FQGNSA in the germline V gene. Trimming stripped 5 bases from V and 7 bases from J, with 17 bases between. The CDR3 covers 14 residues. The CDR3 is CASSPDKVFGGYTF. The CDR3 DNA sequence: TGTGCCAGCAGCCCCGATAAAGTATTTGGTGGCTACACCTTC.

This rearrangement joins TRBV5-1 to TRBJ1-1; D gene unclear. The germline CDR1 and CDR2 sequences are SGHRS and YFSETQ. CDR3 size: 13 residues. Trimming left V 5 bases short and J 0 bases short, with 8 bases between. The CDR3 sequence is CASSETLNTEAFF. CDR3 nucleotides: TGCGCCAGCAGTGAGACACTGAACACTGAAGCTTTCTTT. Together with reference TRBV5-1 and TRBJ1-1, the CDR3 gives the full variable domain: KAGVTQTPRYLIKTRGQQVTLSCSPISGHRSVSWYQQTPGQGLQFLFEYFSETQRNKGNFPGRFSGRQFSNSRSEMNVSTLELGDSALYLCASSETLNTEAFFGQGTRLTVV.

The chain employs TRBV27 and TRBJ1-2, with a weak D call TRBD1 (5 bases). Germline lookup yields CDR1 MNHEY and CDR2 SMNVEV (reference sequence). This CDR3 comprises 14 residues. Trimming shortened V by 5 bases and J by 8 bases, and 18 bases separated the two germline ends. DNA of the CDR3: TGTGCCAGCAGTCCACTCCCGGGGGAAGGAGGCTACACCTTC. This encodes CASSPLPGEGGYTF.